This is a list of T cell receptor beta chains from one sample in a study of CXCR3-negative and CXCR3-positive naive CD8 T cells. Reprocessing the 5' RACE reads, TCRdb reports a single entry for every CDR3 protein and omits DNA. This table holds tens of thousands of distinct CDR3 sequences. Sequencing used memory CD8+ T cells from blood. The receptors derive from a human donor in good health. Some clones in this sample may be carry-over from other donors' samples. CDR3s include the opening cysteine and the closing phenylalanine or tryptophan. Part of the rows lack a size; the others show once, few, many or a class for expanded clones.

j_call,clone_size,v_call,cdr3_aa
TRBJ2-1,-,TRBV7-3,CASSTSGSYNEQFF
TRBJ2-1,-,TRBV7-9,CASSLTSGRNEQFF
TRBJ2-1,-,TRBV7-9,CASSLTGSSYNEQFF
TRBJ2-1,-,TRBV6-1,CASSEEGTGFNEQFF
TRBJ2-1,-,TRBV5-1,CASSQRLQSREYNEQFF
TRBJ1-2,-,TRBV4-2,CASSQSLGGGHGYTF
TRBJ2-2,-,TRBV25-1,CASSDRGRRNTGELFF
TRBJ2-2,-,TRBV20-1,CSAPLDSQAVGELFF
TRBJ2-3,-,TRBV6-6,CASSYRGPETDTQYF
TRBJ1-1,-,TRBV28,CASSPRTGGGTEAFF
TRBJ2-2,-,TRBV7-9,CASSLLQGYLNTGELFF
TRBJ2-5,-,TRBV29-1,CSVERDTQETQYF
TRBJ2-7,-,TRBV6-5,CASSYSGHEQYF
TRBJ2-7,-,TRBV29-1,CSVEKVGGPYEQYF
TRBJ2-7,-,TRBV7-8,CASSLASQAGYEQYF
TRBJ1-2,-,TRBV29-1,CSVDGRPEGYTF
TRBJ1-5,-,TRBV5-5,CASSLAGIDQPQHF
TRBJ1-6,-,TRBV23-1,CASSQQGASPLHF
TRBJ1-5,-,TRBV6-2/TRBV6-3,CASCTGTGDSQPQHF
TRBJ1-1,-,TRBV12-3/TRBV12-4,CASSPDRAYTEAFF
TRBJ2-7,-,TRBV13,CASSFFTAGSYEQYF
TRBJ2-7,-,TRBV10-3,CAISRDRTYYEQYF
TRBJ2-7,-,TRBV20-1,CSARAPREGYEQYF
TRBJ1-1,-,TRBV7-9,CASSLEVLGQAFF
TRBJ1-5,-,TRBV4-1,CASSPRIEWTQPQHF
TRBJ2-1,-,TRBV14,CASSQEGSGLAGDEQFF
TRBJ2-5,-,TRBV20-1,CSARDYFGETQYF
TRBJ2-5,-,TRBV29-1,CSVEDREGGPQETQYF
TRBJ2-3,-,TRBV20-1,CSARDVLGLSTDTQYF
TRBJ1-1,-,TRBV4-3,CASSQDRDGEAFF
TRBJ2-1,-,TRBV6-5,CASSFGRYNEQFF
TRBJ2-3,-,TRBV20-1,CSASGLAGLRDTQYF
TRBJ2-7,large,TRBV29-1,CSFRDGESYEQYF
TRBJ2-7,-,TRBV6-2/TRBV6-3,CASRPLAGGPAYEQYF
TRBJ2-3,-,TRBV28,CASSSPTSGGNTDTQYF
TRBJ2-3,-,TRBV12-3/TRBV12-4,CASSSSGRTTDTQYF
TRBJ2-7,-,TRBV7-2,CASSFGSSGNEQYF
TRBJ2-2,-,TRBV7-9,CASSLGQTGPTGELFF
TRBJ2-7,-,TRBV29-1,CSVEGMAGQGIYEQYF
TRBJ2-3,-,TRBV6-4,CASSDGAGEDTQYF
TRBJ2-2,-,TRBV29-1,CSAMWGASTGELFF
TRBJ1-1,-,TRBV2,CASSVDRVGTEAFF
TRBJ1-3,-,TRBV4-1,CASSQDRGTGNTIYF
TRBJ2-7,-,TRBV28,CASSPTGLISNEQYF
TRBJ2-4,-,TRBV7-9,CASSPASGRKNIQYF
TRBJ1-2,-,TRBV20-1,CSASTAQGRWYGYTF
TRBJ2-1,-,TRBV11-1,CASSFGRTGFSHNEQFF
TRBJ2-2,-,TRBV9,CASIRGGKTGELFF
TRBJ2-1,-,TRBV6-5,CASSYVGDEQFF
TRBJ2-3,-,TRBV5-6,CASSTAAAFSTDTQYF
TRBJ2-1,-,TRBV5-1,CASGMGGRIHEQFF
TRBJ1-1,-,TRBV6-5,CASSYSQGTEAFF